At least ten counts were recorded for the clone carrying this T cell receptor (beta chain). Its antigen is still unknown. Germline values: CDR1 SNHLY, CDR2 FYNNEI. J lost 9 bases, V lost 4 bases, and 9 bases had no gene match. The CDR3 covers 14 residues. The data derive from a study of T cells in Graves' hyperthyroidism and ophthalmopathy. The source material, RNA transcripts, was used to amplify TCR beta CDR3 regions. First-round RT-PCR of the TCR CDR3 relied on the HTBI primer set. From the multiplex PCR reads, TCRdb called clonotypes with MiXCR, one entry per CDR3 protein. The table shows some 490,000 distinct CDR3 sequences, with 22% occurring only once. The study's findings and limits: It was a median approximately six months before onset that the model predicted ophthalmopathy. In blood, most of the thyroid clonotypes expanded above 0.001 were also present.

The V gene is TRBV2, the J gene TRBJ1-5, with 7 bases matching TRBD1. Material: blood. The TCR comes from a woman between 65 and 79 years old with Graves' ophthalmopathy. CDR3 in DNA: TGTGCCAGCAGTGTTGACAGGGCTGAGCGGCCCCAGCATTTT. This translates into CASSVDRAERPQHF.